The sample holds many counts of the clone carrying this T cell receptor beta chain. This record belongs to a study of T-cell reconstitution after alpha-beta-depleted transplantation in children. Unique molecular identifiers were used in preparing the TCRbeta library. TCRdb recomputed calls from the PCR reads with MiXCR, one row per CDR3 protein. The repertoire holds around 200,000 distinct CDR3 sequences, with 7% to 9% as singletons. CDR3 length: 14 residues. Trimming shortened V by 0 bases and J by 4 bases, and 11 bases separated the two germline ends. Germline CDR1 DFQATT, CDR2 SNEGSKA (reference sequence).

The sample here was PBMCs, mostly from graft donor cells, taken 360 days after TCRalphabeta/CD19-depleted stem cell transplant. The rearrangement uses TRBV20-1 and TRBJ2-3; tentative D call: TRBD2 (7 bases). This receptor was identified in a male patient aged 2 to 10 who had a stem cell transplant for acute myeloid leukemia, so the T cells may come from the graft donor. The CDR3 region has the DNA TGCAGTGCTAGAGATCCGGGGGGCGCAGATACGCAGTATTTT. This translates into CSARDPGGADTQYF.